This T cell receptor beta chain is drawn from a study of cytomegalovirus exposure and HLA in healthy donors (dated by TCRdb to the late 2010s). Context from the whole study: According to a later analysis, one platform produced both the 110 or so validation repertoires and the 666 repertoires of the first cohort. The aim of the study was to test whether cataloging public T cell receptors could identify signatures of past pathogen exposure. Along with the roughly 700-subject first cohort, a separate validation cohort of around 110 different subjects was used. To predict cytomegalovirus infection status, the study brought together high-throughput TCR immunosequencing, statistical association of individual TCRs with disease status, and machine learning. The investigation overall reported the following: Most TCR sequences were seen in very few donors, while some public TCRs were found in many individuals. In a later analysis, TCRs clustered in the first cohort were found to also tend to co-occur in the 100 to 150 validation repertoires, with 90% to 95% of cluster scores above 0. A few of the identified cytomegalovirus-associated TCR beta chains were confirmed in vitro to be specific for cytomegalovirus antigens. All 120 or so repertoires were used to score co-occurrence in the validation cohort in a later analysis, because that analysis had no HLA typing for the cohort. It was suggested by the authors that the approach could potentially be generalized to other disease states and immunological phenotypes. The study listed 150 to 200 TCR beta chains as associated with cytomegalovirus. The classifier was reported to diagnose cytomegalovirus status with high specificity and sensitivity in both the original and validation cohorts.

The donors belonged to the validation cohort of 90 to 150 subjects, which was separate from the approximately 700-subject first cohort. Concerning this clone: No antigen is known for it. Base qualities are not recorded, but no much larger clone differs from it by a single base.

The library was generated by the immunoSEQ multiplex PCR assay. The study's processing was this. To diagnose cytomegalovirus status from the catalog of TCR beta chain sequences, a statistical classification framework was built. In its TCRdb copy, this immuneACCESS table keeps in-frame sequences only and misses some clones. Where compared with another copy, unresolved V genes explain less than half of these, and the others have no known cause. Clone size and the V and J calls come from that table; the DNA yielded D and trimming. The sample data list some 180,000 clones, and 80% to 90% of these were observed just once. The ten top clones hold around 1.3% of the sample. The CDR3 covers 14 residues, taking in both the cysteine and the phenylalanine. CDR3 DNA is the only sequence kept; it has 42 bases, read in frame from the first base. Germline trimming: 5 bases from V, 8 bases from J; junction bases outside gene matches: 8. CDR1 and CDR2 are read off the germline V gene as MNHEY and SVGAGI.

The clonotype was recovered from a woman under 40 in good health and CMV-seronegative. The V and J genes are TRBV6-5 and TRBJ2-1; a stretch of 8 junction bases matches TRBD1. The specimen sequenced was PBMCs. The CDR3 is CASSPGTGYDEQFF. The bases are TGTGCCAGCAGTCCTGGGACAGGATACGATGAGCAGTTCTTC.